These 24 T cell receptor beta chains were sequenced from one sample in a study of identical twins (dated by TCRdb to about 2016). To prepare the library, 5' RACE was applied. The listed sequencing device is Illumina HiSeq 2000. TCRdb reanalyzed the raw reads on its own, using fastp at Q25 for trimming and MiXCR for clone calling, and kept in-frame beta chains. All rows with the same CDR3 protein become a single entry with the most common DNA and genes. This sample is represented by roughly 230,000 distinct CDR3 sequences; around 8% of them were singletons. The ten largest clones represent 2.5% to 3.5% of the sample. The sample was also reused in another study, on yellow fever vaccine responses in identical twins.

The sample comprised CD8+ T cells sorted from blood. These receptors originate from a young woman in good health.

This clonotype was recorded a few times. CDR3 region: CASSPGLGLWDTQYF. DNA of the CDR3: TGTGCCAGCAGCCCTGGACTAGGCCTCTGGGATACGCAGTATTTT. The J gene is TRBJ2-3, the V gene TRBV5-6, with 7 nucleotides matching TRBD2. From germline, CDR1 is SGHDT and CDR2 YYEEEE. After removal of 4 bases from V and 6 bases from J, the junction contained 11 bases not matched to a gene. This CDR3 contains 15 residues. Complete variable domain (other parts from reference TRBV5-6 and TRBJ2-3): DAGVTQSPTHLIKTRGQQVTLRCSPKSGHDTVSWYQQALGQGPQFIFQYYEEEERQRGNFPDRFSGHQFPNYSSELNVNALLLGDSALYLCASSPGLGLWDTQYFGPGTRLTVL.

The V gene is TRBV19, the J gene TRBJ2-1; 7 positions match TRBD1. The CDR3 contains 16 residues. J lost 2 bases, V lost 4 bases, and 8 bases had no gene match. Per germline, CDR1 LNHDA and CDR2 SQIVND (reference sequence). CDR3 amino acids: CASSKDRVSPYNEQFF. The CDR3 DNA sequence: TGTGCCAGTAGTAAAGACAGGGTTAGCCCCTACAATGAGCAGTTCTTC.

This clonotype was seen a handful of times. The chain joins TRBV16 to TRBJ2-3; D gene uncertain. Trimming removed 3 bases from V and 1 base from J, with 8 bases in between. The CDR3 has 14 amino acids. Germline CDR1 is KGHSY and CDR2 is FQNENV. CDR3 loop: CASSHRAGTDTQYF. CDR3 nucleotides: TGTGCCAGCAGCCATCGGGCGGGCACAGATACGCAGTATTTT.

The chain employs TRBV4-3 and TRBJ2-7; D may be TRBD2 (5 bases). This CDR3 has 16 residues. Germline V lookup: CDR1 LGHNA, CDR2 YSLEER. V was clipped by 1 base and J by 3 bases, with 16 bases between them. The DNA for the CDR3 is TGCGCCAGCAGCCAAGTAGTCCTAGCAGACTTCTACGAGCAGTACTTC. Amino acid sequence: CASSQVVLADFYEQYF.

This clonotype has at least ten counts. This chain links TRBV29-1 with TRBJ2-1; TRBD2 agrees at 9 bases. Germline lookup yields CDR1 SQVTM and CDR2 ANQGSEA. The CDR3 totals 15 residues. J lost 4 bases, V lost 7 bases, and 11 bases had no gene match. The DNA for the CDR3 is TGCAGCGACCGAGCGACTAGCGGCTTTTACAATGAGCAGTTCTTC. It encodes CSDRATSGFYNEQFF.

This clonotype was observed many times. The CDR3 sequence: CASGRGAEAFF. In DNA form, the CDR3 reads TGTGCCAGCGGGCGCGGCGCTGAAGCTTTCTTT. The chain couples TRBV25-1 to TRBJ1-1, with D uncertain. V shed 8 bases and J shed 6 bases, with 10 bases lying between them. Germline values: CDR1 MGHDK, CDR2 SYGVNS. The CDR3 consists of 11 residues.

The CDR3 sequence is CSAGDRGLTDTQYF. The DNA for the CDR3 is TGCAGTGCTGGGGACAGGGGCCTCACAGATACGCAGTATTTT. J is TRBJ2-3 and V is TRBV20-1; 10 bases fit TRBD1. The CDR3 length is 14 residues. The germline gives CDR1 DFQATT, CDR2 SNEGSKA (reference sequence). The junction had 4 bases not matched to a gene; V was cut back by 5 bases and J by 2 bases.

By sample share, this clonotype is medium-sized (0.01 to 0.1%). The genes are TRBV4-3 and TRBJ2-1; D perhaps matches TRBD2 (6 bases). Germline CDR1 LGHNA, CDR2 YSLEER. Trimming pared 0 bases from V and 2 bases from J, leaving 14 bases between. CDR3 length: 17 amino acids. CDR3 residues: CASSQESTGAPYNEQFF. The DNA for the CDR3 is TGCGCCAGCAGCCAAGAAAGTACGGGAGCCCCCTACAATGAGCAGTTCTTC.

This clonotype was counted only a few times. The V call is TRBV6-6, the J call TRBJ2-7; D is ambiguous. The CDR3 runs 13 residues. The V gene's germline CDR1 is MNHNY and CDR2 SVGAGI (reference sequence). The V end was cut by 6 bases, the J end by 3 bases, with 12 bases between. In DNA form, the CDR3 reads TGTGCCAGCAGGCCCGGTTGGGTCTACGAGCAGTACTTC. Amino acid sequence: CASRPGWVYEQYF.

The rearrangement joins TRBV11-2 to TRBJ2-1; TRBD1 matches 8 bases. V was pared by 10 bases and J by 0 bases, with 11 bases of the junction left unmatched. This CDR3 has 16 amino acids. Per the germline V gene, CDR1 is SGHAT and CDR2 is FQNNGV. CDR3: CATWWDRTSSYNEQFF. The CDR3, as DNA: TGTGCCACCTGGTGGGACAGGACGAGCTCCTACAATGAGCAGTTCTTC.

The gene calls are TRBV7-6 and TRBJ2-7; 7 bases agree with TRBD1. The CDR3 runs 17 residues. Unmatched junction bases numbered 13, after V lost 5 bases and J lost 0 bases. Germline V lookup: CDR1 SGHVS, CDR2 FNYEAQ. CDR3 amino acids: CASSPTPPGGLSYEQYF. CDR3 coding DNA: TGTGCCAGCAGCCCAACACCACCAGGGGGTCTCTCCTACGAGCAGTACTTC.

This clonotype was observed a few times. This chain's CDR3 is CASSSEGPGKGRGNEQFF. Here the CDR3 DNA reads TGTGCCAGCAGCTCTGAAGGGCCGGGGAAGGGCCGCGGGAATGAGCAGTTCTTC. The rearrangement links TRBV11-1 to TRBJ2-1, with a weak D call TRBD2 (5 bases). V was pared by 4 bases and J by 7 bases, with 26 bases between. Germline CDR1 is SGHAT and CDR2 is FQDESV (reference sequence). The CDR3 is 18 residues long.

This clonotype came up a few times. The gene calls are TRBV7-3 and TRBJ2-5, with 9 positions matching TRBD2. Losses at the gene ends were 5 bases for V and 1 base for J; bases not matched to a gene: 5. The CDR3 sequence is 15 residues long. Germline V gene data show CDR1 as SGHTA and CDR2 as FQGTGA. This chain's CDR3 is CASSRTSAFQETQYF. The CDR3 region has the DNA TGTGCCAGCAGCCGGACTAGCGCTTTCCAAGAGACCCAGTACTTC. The variable domain in full, completed from reference TRBV7-3 and TRBJ2-5, reads GAGVSQTPSNKVTEKGKYVELRCDPISGHTALYWYRQSLGQGPEFLIYFQGTGAADDSGLPNDRFFAVRPEGSVSTLKIQRTERGDSAVYLCASSRTSAFQETQYFGPGTRLLVL.

The chain has TRBV10-3 and TRBJ2-3, with TRBD1 matching 12 bases. V gave up 6 bases and J gave up 1 base; unmatched junction bases: 14. The CDR3 contains 19 residues. Germline V gene lookup returns CDR1 ENHRY and CDR2 SYGVKD. In DNA form, the CDR3 reads TGTGCCATCAGCAACCCCGGGACAGGGGGCTTTTTGGGCACAGATACGCAGTATTTT. As protein: CAISNPGTGGFLGTDTQYF.

In its sample, this clonotype was seen many times. The chain uses TRBV29-1 and TRBJ2-7; 13 nucleotides match TRBD2. Germline V CDR1 and CDR2: SQVTM, ANQGSEA. The CDR3 has 15 residues. The trim removed 3 bases at V and 2 bases at J, leaving 4 bases unmatched. The CDR3 region has the DNA TGCAGCGTTGAGGGACTAGCGGGGCCTCCCTACGAGCAGTACTTC. Encoded protein: CSVEGLAGPPYEQYF.

This clonotype was seen a few times. The chain recombines TRBV12-3 or TRBV12-4 with TRBJ2-7, with D perhaps matching TRBD1 (6 bases). CDR3 length: 14 residues. V was cut by 4 bases and J by 2 bases, with 12 bases left in between. CDR3 in DNA: TGTGCCAGCAGTTGGACAGCGAATACCTACGAGCAGTACTTC. It encodes CASSWTANTYEQYF.

This clonotype has at least ten counts. V usage is TRBV12-3 or TRBV12-4 and J usage is TRBJ2-1, with TRBD1 identical over 7 bases. The CDR3 loop spans 15 amino acids. V shed 4 bases and J 1 base; nucleotides not matched to a gene: 4. CDR3: CASSSRRGSYNEQFF. The CDR3 DNA reads TGTGCCAGCAGTTCGCGCAGGGGGTCCTACAATGAGCAGTTCTTC.

There are many counts of this clonotype. The chain links TRBV5-6 to TRBJ2-1, with 7 bases fitting TRBD1. This CDR3 has 16 residues. In germline, CDR1 is SGHDT, CDR2 YYEEEE. V shed 4 bases, J shed 6 bases, and the junction held 13 bases outside the gene matches. CDR3 in amino acids: CASSLPQGISGNEQFF. In DNA, the CDR3 is TGTGCCAGCAGCCTTCCACAGGGGATATCGGGCAATGAGCAGTTCTTC.

This clonotype was counted at least ten times. The gene calls are TRBV5-1 and TRBJ2-3; TRBD1 might be the D (5 bases). V gave up 0 bases and J gave up 3 bases, with 8 bases separating them. Germline-derived CDR1 and CDR2 are SGHRS and YFSETQ. This CDR3 has 14 residues. CDR3 nucleotide sequence: TGCGCCAGCAGCTTGGAACAGGTGACAGATACGCAGTATTTT. Encoded protein: CASSLEQVTDTQYF.

This clonotype was seen only a few times. The chain couples TRBV6-4 to TRBJ2-6; no clear D gene. V was clipped by 8 bases and J by 10 bases, with 12 bases between them. This CDR3 is built from 12 residues. The germline CDR1 and CDR2 sequences are MRHNA and SNTAGT. In nucleotides, the CDR3 is TGTGCCAGCTTCAGCCCCAGAAACGTCCTGACTTTC. Translating gives CASFSPRNVLTF.

This clonotype has a handful of counts. The chain links TRBV7-3 to TRBJ1-2; 7 bases line up with TRBD1. Germline values: CDR1 SGHTA, CDR2 FQGTGA. With 5 bases clipped from V and 4 bases from J, the junction kept 10 bases outside the gene matches. The CDR3 consists of 15 residues. The CDR3 DNA sequence: TGTGCCAGCAGCCCAGAGACAGGGCTGGGCTATGGCTACACCTTC. Translated: CASSPETGLGYGYTF. Together with reference TRBV7-3 and TRBJ1-2, the CDR3 gives the full variable domain: GAGVSQTPSNKVTEKGKYVELRCDPISGHTALYWYRQSLGQGPEFLIYFQGTGAADDSGLPNDRFFAVRPEGSVSTLKIQRTERGDSAVYLCASSPETGLGYGYTFGSGTRLTVV.

The rearrangement links TRBV6-2 or TRBV6-3 to TRBJ2-7; D could derive from TRBD1 or TRBD2 (5 bases each). Trimming cost V 6 bases and J 6 bases, with 27 bases left between them. The CDR3 has 17 amino acids. Germline CDR1 and CDR2: MNHEY and SVGEGT. The CDR3 here is CASSYTPGRATTGEQYF. The CDR3 nucleotides read TGTGCCAGCAGCTACACCCCGGGCAGGGCGACTACGGGCGAGCAGTACTTC.

The chain joins TRBV21-1 to TRBJ2-5; TRBD2, the D gene given by the table, was not confirmed from the DNA. TRBV21-1 is deemed a pseudogene. This CDR3 comprises 14 residues. The CDR3 DNA reads as TGTGCCAGCAGTTCGGGGGGAGTGGCGGAGACCCAGTACTTC. It yields the protein CASSSGGVAETQYF.

The genes are TRBV2 and TRBJ2-3; 13 nucleotides agree with TRBD2. V lost 0 bases, J lost 4 bases, and 4 bases stayed unmatched. Germline V gene lookup returns CDR1 SNHLY and CDR2 FYNNEI. There are 17 residues in the CDR3. The CDR3 DNA reads as TGTGCCAGCAGTGAAGCGCTCGGACTAGCGGGAGCAGATACGCAGTATTTT. Amino acids: CASSEALGLAGADTQYF.